Listed here are 23 T cell receptor beta chains from one sample, sequenced in a study of blood T cell repertoires in COVID-19. The repertoire was sequenced with immunoSEQ multiplex PCR; TCRdb's copy has only in-frame clones and lacks some. The repertoire holds 90,000 to 120,000 clones, about three quarters seen once, with about 4.3% in the top ten. Sequencing was carried out using peripheral blood. The source is a man aged 65 to 85 with acute or convalescent COVID-19.

The chain carries TRBV3-1 (or the pseudogene TRBV3-2) and TRBJ2-3; TRBD2 agrees at 8 bases. V lost 2 bases and J lost 2; bases outside the gene matches: 6. The CDR3 extends over 16 amino acids. Germline lookup yields CDR1 LGHDT and CDR2 YNNKEL (reference sequence). DNA for the CDR3: TGTGCCAGCAGCCAATCTGCGGGGGGACACACAGATACGCAGTATTTT. This gives the protein CASSQSAGGHTDTQYF.

This chain links TRBV11-2 with TRBJ2-7, with D possibly TRBD1 on 6 matching bases. Looked up from germline, CDR1 is SGHAT and CDR2 is FQNNGV. The CDR3 has 13 amino acids. V dropped 1 base and J dropped 6 bases, with 10 bases sitting between them. The CDR3, as DNA: TGTGCCAGCAGCTTAGCAACAGGGTTCGAGCAGTACTTC. It encodes CASSLATGFEQYF.

The chain has TRBV4-2 and TRBJ1-2, with a weak D call TRBD1 (5 bases). The CDR3 has 18 amino acids. The ends were cut back, 4 bases at V and 2 bases at J, with 23 bases in the middle. Germline V gene sequence: CDR1 LGHNA, CDR2 YNFKEQ. CDR3: CASSPFGGQGLGNYGYTF. As DNA, the CDR3 is TGTGCCAGCAGCCCTTTTGGCGGTCAGGGCCTGGGGAACTATGGCTACACCTTC.

This clone occurred once. The V call is TRBV7-2, the J call TRBJ2-1, with TRBD2 matching 7 bases. Looked up from germline, CDR1 is SGHTA and CDR2 is FQGNSA. This CDR3 comprises 14 residues. Losses at the gene ends were 4 bases for V and 8 bases for J; bases not matched to a gene: 8. The CDR3 loop is CASSSWTSSYEQFF. The CDR3 DNA reads as TGTGCCAGCAGCTCATGGACTAGTTCGTATGAGCAGTTCTTC.

This chain joins TRBV7-9 and TRBJ1-4; 7 bases fit TRBD1. Germline V lookup: CDR1 SEHNR, CDR2 FQNEAQ (reference sequence). The CDR3 sequence is 16 residues long. Unmatched junction bases numbered 6, after V lost 2 bases and J lost 3 bases. This CDR3 reads CASSLNAGGPNEKLFF. CDR3 coding DNA: TGTGCCAGCAGCTTAAATGCAGGGGGTCCTAATGAAAAACTGTTTTTT.

The gene calls are TRBV10-3 and TRBJ2-3; TRBD2 aligns across 7 bases. The CDR3 length is 14 residues. Losses at the gene ends were 7 bases for V and 0 bases for J; bases not matched to a gene: 4. Germline V gene lookup returns CDR1 ENHRY and CDR2 SYGVKD. The CDR3: CAIKRGGSTDTQYF. CDR3 nucleotide sequence: TGTGCCATCAAACGCGGGGGAAGCACAGATACGCAGTATTTT.

This clone was seen only once. The DNA of the CDR3 is TGTGCCAGCAGCCTAACCGGGACAGGGGTCGCTGAAGCTTTCTTT. Translation gives CASSLTGTGVAEAFF. V and J are TRBV7-9 and TRBJ1-1; 10 bases map to TRBD1. Germline V gene lookup returns CDR1 SEHNR and CDR2 FQNEAQ (reference sequence). J gave up 6 bases and V 5 bases, and 9 bases lay outside the gene matches. CDR3 size: 15 residues.

The CDR3 DNA reads TGTGCCATCACCCCAGGATATGATCAGCCCCAGCATTTT. Its translation: CAITPGYDQPQHF. The rearrangement uses TRBV10-3 and TRBJ1-5; D remains ambiguous. The germline V gene encodes CDR1 ENHRY and CDR2 SYGVKD. Trimming left V 7 bases short and J 5 bases short, with 12 bases between. The CDR3 runs to 13 residues.

V gene TRBV4-1 combines with J gene TRBJ1-2; D is uncertain. In germline, CDR1 is MGHRA, CDR2 YSYEKL. The CDR3 has 16 residues. Trimming removed 0 bases from V and 4 bases from J, with 15 bases in between. The CDR3 loop reads CASSQDWAAQGYGYTF. The CDR3 region has the DNA TGCGCCAGCAGCCAAGATTGGGCCGCTCAAGGCTATGGCTACACCTTC.

The V and J genes are TRBV7-9 and TRBJ2-5, with TRBD2 matching over 7 bases. V lost 5 bases and J lost 3; bases outside the gene matches: 3. Germline V CDR1 and CDR2: SEHNR, FQNEAQ (reference sequence). This CDR3 comprises 13 residues. CDR3 region: CASSGGGKETQYF. CDR3 sequence (DNA): TGTGCCAGCAGCGGGGGAGGGAAAGAGACCCAGTACTTC.

The rearrangement joins TRBV7-8 to TRBJ1-3; tentative D call: TRBD1 (6 bases). V was pared by 3 bases and J by 8 bases, with 17 bases between. Germline V lookup: CDR1 SGHVS, CDR2 FQNEAQ. CDR3 size: 15 residues. This CDR3 is CASSFDGQKQDTIYF. The CDR3 DNA is TGTGCCAGCAGCTTCGATGGACAGAAGCAGGACACCATATATTTT.

The chain has TRBV10-2 and TRBJ1-1; weak D call: TRBD1 (5 bases). Germline CDR1 and CDR2: WSHSY and SAAADI. This CDR3 has 13 residues. CDR3 nucleotide sequence: TGCGCAACAGGAATAGTTGGGAACACTGAAGCTTTCTTT. Translating gives CATGIVGNTEAFF.

This clone was detected a few times. The chain employs TRBV27 and TRBJ1-2, with D possibly matching TRBD1 (6 bases). The CDR3 has 16 residues. Trimming stripped 3 bases from V and 0 bases from J, with 14 bases between. CDR1 and CDR2 from the germline V gene are MNHEY and SMNVEV (reference sequence). The CDR3 loop reads CASSFFAGTTNYGYTF. CDR3 DNA sequence: TGTGCCAGCAGTTTTTTCGCCGGGACAACTAACTATGGCTACACCTTC.

This sequence joins TRBV29-1 and TRBJ2-4, with D maybe TRBD2 (5 bases). V was cut by 6 bases and J by 8 bases, with 11 bases left in between. The CDR3 covers 11 residues. Germline V gene data show CDR1 as SQVTM and CDR2 as ANQGSEA. For the CDR3, the DNA is TGCAGCGTGGTTCCGAGGGACATTCAGTACTTC. This codes for CSVVPRDIQYF.

This chain joins TRBV2 and TRBJ2-3; 8 nucleotides agree with TRBD2. The CDR3 is 16 amino acids. The J segment lost 5 bases and the V segment lost 8 bases, leaving 15 bases of the junction unmatched. Germline lookup yields CDR1 SNHLY and CDR2 FYNNEI. This CDR3 is CASPPKGGGLGDTQYF. CDR3 sequence (DNA): TGTGCCAGCCCCCCCAAGGGCGGGGGGCTGGGAGATACGCAGTATTTT.

The chain uses TRBV7-2 and TRBJ1-6; no clear D gene. V lost 1 base and J lost 7, with 5 bases in between. CDR3 length: 13 amino acids. Looked up from germline, CDR1 is SGHTA and CDR2 is FQGNSA. As DNA, the CDR3 is TGTGCCAGCAGCTTAGGACTCAATTCACCCCTCCACTTT. Its protein product is CASSLGLNSPLHF.

The count of this clone is one. This chain links TRBV6-1 with TRBJ1-2, with D maybe TRBD1 (5 bases). V was pared by 2 bases and J by 4 bases, with 14 bases between. The CDR3 is 15 amino acids. CDR1 and CDR2 from the germline V gene are MNHNS and SASEGT. CDR3 DNA sequence: TGTGCCAGCAGTGAAACGGGGCTGGAGGGCTATGGCTACACCTTC. Amino acids: CASSETGLEGYGYTF.

The rearrangement links TRBV6-5 to TRBJ2-7; a weak D match, TRBD1 (6 bases). Deletions cut 4 bases from V and 2 bases from J, with 15 bases between. Germline lookup yields CDR1 MNHEY and CDR2 SVGAGI. The CDR3 covers 15 residues. CDR3 in DNA: TGTGCCAGCAGTTCCACAGGGACCGTTGCCTACGAGCAGTACTTC. It encodes CASSSTGTVAYEQYF.

This sequence joins TRBV5-1 and TRBJ2-7; the D is unclear. Deletions cut 2 bases from V and 3 bases from J, with 9 bases between. CDR3 size: 13 residues. The germline V gene has CDR1 SGHRS and CDR2 YFSETQ. The CDR3 sequence is CASSFSLFYEQYF. CDR3 coding DNA: TGCGCCAGCAGCTTCTCTCTTTTCTACGAGCAGTACTTC.

CDR3 nucleotides: TGTGCCAGCAGCTTACAACTAGCGGCCTACGAGCAGTACTTC. This gives the protein CASSLQLAAYEQYF. The gene calls are TRBV11-2 and TRBJ2-7, with 8 bases identical to TRBD2. The CDR3 extends over 14 amino acids. Germline CDR1 reads SGHAT; CDR2 reads FQNNGV. The V segment lost 2 bases and the J segment 2 bases; nucleotides outside the gene matches: 2. The full variable domain, with the rest looked up from reference TRBV11-2 and TRBJ2-7, is EAGVAQSPRYKIIEKRQSVAFWCNPISGHATLYWYQQILGQGPKLLIQFQNNGVVDDSQLPKDRFSAERLKGVDSTLKIQPAKLEDSAVYLCASSLQLAAYEQYFGPGTRLTVT.

The V and J genes are TRBV7-2 and TRBJ2-2; the match to TRBD2 covers 11 bases. Germline CDR1 SGHTA, CDR2 FQGNSA. This CDR3 region has 17 residues. V lost 1 base and J lost 4; bases outside the gene matches: 5. The CDR3 DNA reads TGTGCCAGCAGCTTAGATAGCGGGGGGGCCGTCACCGGGGAGCTGTTTTTT. Translating gives CASSLDSGGAVTGELFF.

The chain is built from TRBV5-4 and TRBJ1-2; 10 nucleotides match TRBD1. The CDR3 consists of 14 residues. Unmatched junction bases numbered 5, after V lost 4 bases and J lost 5 bases. Germline V gene lookup returns CDR1 SGHNT and CDR2 YYREEE (reference sequence). CDR3 bases: TGTGCCAGCAGCGGCCAGGACAGGGGGTATGGCTACACCTTC. This sequence encodes CASSGQDRGYGYTF. Using reference TRBV5-4 and TRBJ1-2 for the parts outside the CDR3, the full variable domain is ETGVTQSPTHLIKTRGQQVTLRCSSQSGHNTVSWYQQALGQGPQFIFQYYREEENGRGNFPPRFSGLQFPNYSSELNVNALELDDSALYLCASSGQDRGYGYTFGSGTRLTVV.

J is TRBJ2-7 and V is TRBV7-3; 12 bases are shared with TRBD1. There are 16 residues in the CDR3. Germline trimming cut 2 bases from V and 5 bases from J; bases unmatched to any gene: 7. CDR1 is SGHTA, CDR2 FQGTGA, per germline. This CDR3 is CASSLGTGGAMDEQYF. Written as DNA, the CDR3 is TGTGCCAGCAGCTTAGGGACAGGGGGCGCGATGGACGAGCAGTACTTC.